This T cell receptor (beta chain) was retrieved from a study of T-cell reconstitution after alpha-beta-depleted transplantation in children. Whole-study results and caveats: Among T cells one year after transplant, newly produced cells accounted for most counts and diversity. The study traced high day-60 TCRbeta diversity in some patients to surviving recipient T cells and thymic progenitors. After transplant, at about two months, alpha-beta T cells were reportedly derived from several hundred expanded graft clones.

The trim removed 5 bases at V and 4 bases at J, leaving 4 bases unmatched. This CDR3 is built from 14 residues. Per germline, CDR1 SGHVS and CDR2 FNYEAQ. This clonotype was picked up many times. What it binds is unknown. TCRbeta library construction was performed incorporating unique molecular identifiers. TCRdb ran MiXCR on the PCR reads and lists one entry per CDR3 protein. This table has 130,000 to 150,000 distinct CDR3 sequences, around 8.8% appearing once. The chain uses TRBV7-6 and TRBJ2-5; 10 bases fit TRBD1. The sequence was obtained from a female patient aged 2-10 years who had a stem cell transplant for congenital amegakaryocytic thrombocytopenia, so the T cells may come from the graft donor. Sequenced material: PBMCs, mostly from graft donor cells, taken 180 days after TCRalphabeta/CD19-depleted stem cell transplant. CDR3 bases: TGTGCCAGCAGCCGGGACAGGGGAATAGAGACCCAGTACTTC. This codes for CASSRDRGIETQYF.